The following is a T cell receptor (beta chain) sequence with its context. Trimming took 1 base from V and 4 from J; bases not matched to a gene: 1. The CDR3 length is 14 residues. Germline assignment: CDR1 SGHVS and CDR2 FNYEAQ. This sample is part of a study of blood T cell repertoires in COVID-19. In the authors' workflow: Reference gene primer amplification gave estimated nucleated cell counts. This table comes from immunoSEQ multiplex PCR, and its TCRdb copy is limited to in-frame clones, with some not included. V, J and clone size were drawn from that table, and D and trimming were deduced from the DNA. In the table there are approximately 250,000 clones, approximately 82% of which are singletons.

The sample comprised peripheral blood. The chain uses TRBV7-6 and TRBJ2-3; 8 nucleotides align to TRBD1. The source of this sequence is a man in his sixties who had recovered from COVID-19. Here the CDR3 reads CASSLGQGSDTQYF. CDR3 nucleotides: TGTGCCAGCAGCTTAGGACAGGGGTCAGATACGCAGTATTTT.